This TCR beta chain was documented in a study of T cell changes during pregnancy in multiple sclerosis. Sequencing was performed with immunoSEQ multiplex PCR; in TCRdb, only in-frame clones are kept and a portion is missing. The table shows 38,000 or so clones, with 94% occurring only once. This CDR3 has 19 amino acids. Between the trimmed V and J ends, which lost 2 bases and 2 bases, there was a span of 24 bases. The germline V gene encodes CDR1 LGHNA and CDR2 YSLEER. The sample in question was CD4+ T cells from peripheral blood mononuclear cells, obtained in the second trimester of pregnancy. The clonotype comes from a female donor with multiple sclerosis, enrolled in a pregnancy study. The chain employs TRBV4-3 and TRBJ1-1, with D possibly being TRBD1 (6 bases). The CDR3 is CASSQNGFPLGQLNTEAFF. CDR3 in DNA: TGCGCCAGCAGCCAAAACGGATTCCCCCTGGGACAACTAAACACTGAAGCTTTCTTT.